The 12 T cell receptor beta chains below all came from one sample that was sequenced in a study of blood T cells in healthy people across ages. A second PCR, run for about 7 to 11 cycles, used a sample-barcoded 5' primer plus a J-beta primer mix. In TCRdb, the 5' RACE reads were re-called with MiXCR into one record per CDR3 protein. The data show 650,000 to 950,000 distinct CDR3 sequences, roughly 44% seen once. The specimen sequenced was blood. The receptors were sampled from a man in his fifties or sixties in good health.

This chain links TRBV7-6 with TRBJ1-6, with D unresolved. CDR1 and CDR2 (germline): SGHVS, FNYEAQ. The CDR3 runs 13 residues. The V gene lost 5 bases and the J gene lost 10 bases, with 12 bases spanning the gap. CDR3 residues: CASSPTSRSPLHF. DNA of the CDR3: TGTGCCAGCAGCCCGACATCGAGGTCACCCCTCCACTTT.

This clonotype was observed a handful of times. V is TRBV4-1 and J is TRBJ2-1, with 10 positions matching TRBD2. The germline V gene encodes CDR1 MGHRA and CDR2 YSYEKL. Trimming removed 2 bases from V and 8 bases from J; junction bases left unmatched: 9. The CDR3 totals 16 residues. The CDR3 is CASSQSVAGGLDEQFF. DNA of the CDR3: TGCGCCAGCAGCCAATCTGTAGCGGGGGGATTAGATGAGCAGTTCTTC.

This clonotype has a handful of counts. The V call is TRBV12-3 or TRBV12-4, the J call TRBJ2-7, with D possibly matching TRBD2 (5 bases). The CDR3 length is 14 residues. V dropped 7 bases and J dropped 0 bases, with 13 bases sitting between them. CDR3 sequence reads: CASTKWTPSYEQYF. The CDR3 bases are TGTGCCAGCACAAAATGGACTCCCTCCTACGAGCAGTACTTC.

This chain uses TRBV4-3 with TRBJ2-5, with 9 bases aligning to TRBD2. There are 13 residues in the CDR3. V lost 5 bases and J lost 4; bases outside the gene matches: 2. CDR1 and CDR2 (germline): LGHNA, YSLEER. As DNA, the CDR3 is TGCGCCAGCAGCACGCGGGGGGGAGAGACCCAGTACTTC. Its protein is CASSTRGGETQYF.

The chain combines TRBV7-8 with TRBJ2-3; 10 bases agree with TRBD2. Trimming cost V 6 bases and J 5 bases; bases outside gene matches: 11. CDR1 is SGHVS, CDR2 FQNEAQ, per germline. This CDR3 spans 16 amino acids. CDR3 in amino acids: CASSANSGGVGDTQYF. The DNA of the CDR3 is TGTGCCAGCAGTGCGAACAGCGGGGGGGTTGGAGATACGCAGTATTTT.

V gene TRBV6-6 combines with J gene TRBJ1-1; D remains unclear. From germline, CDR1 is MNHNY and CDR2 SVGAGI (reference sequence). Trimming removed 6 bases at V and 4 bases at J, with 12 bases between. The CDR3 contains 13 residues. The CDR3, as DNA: TGTGCCAGCAGGCACGACGGTGGCACTGAAGCTTTCTTT. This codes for CASRHDGGTEAFF.

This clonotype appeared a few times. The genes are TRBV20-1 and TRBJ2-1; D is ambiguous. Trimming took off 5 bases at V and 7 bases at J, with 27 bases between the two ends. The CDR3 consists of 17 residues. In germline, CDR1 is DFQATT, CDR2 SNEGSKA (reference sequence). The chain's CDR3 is CSADSRGIARHMNEQFF. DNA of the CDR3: TGCAGTGCTGACTCTCGTGGGATCGCGCGGCATATGAATGAGCAGTTCTTC.

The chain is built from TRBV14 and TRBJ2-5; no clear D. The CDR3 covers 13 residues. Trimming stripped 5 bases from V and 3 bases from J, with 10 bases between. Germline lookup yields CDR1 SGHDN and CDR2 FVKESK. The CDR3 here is CASSDTWKETQYF. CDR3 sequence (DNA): TGTGCCAGCAGCGATACCTGGAAAGAGACCCAGTACTTC.

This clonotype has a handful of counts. CDR3 nucleotide sequence: TGTGCCAGCAACCTACAGGTTGACAAAAACATTCAGTACTTC. Residues: CASNLQVDKNIQYF. The chain carries TRBV2 and TRBJ2-4, with a weak D call TRBD1 (5 bases). This CDR3 has 14 residues. Trimming shortened V by 7 bases and J by 3 bases, and 13 bases separated the two germline ends. Germline loops: CDR1 SNHLY, CDR2 FYNNEI.

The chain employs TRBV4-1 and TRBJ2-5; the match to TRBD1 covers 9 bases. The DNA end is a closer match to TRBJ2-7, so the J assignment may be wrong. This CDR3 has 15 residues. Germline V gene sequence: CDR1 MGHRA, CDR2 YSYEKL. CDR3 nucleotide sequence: TGCGCCAGCAGCCAAAGGGGACAGGGATTTTCCGAGCAGTACTTC. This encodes CASSQRGQGFSEQYF.

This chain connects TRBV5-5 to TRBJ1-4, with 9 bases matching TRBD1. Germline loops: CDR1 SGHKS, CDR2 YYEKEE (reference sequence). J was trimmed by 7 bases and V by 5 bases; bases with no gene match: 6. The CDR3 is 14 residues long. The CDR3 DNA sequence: TGTGCCAGCAGGTCCGGGACAGGGTCTGAAAAACTGTTTTTT. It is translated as CASRSGTGSEKLFF.

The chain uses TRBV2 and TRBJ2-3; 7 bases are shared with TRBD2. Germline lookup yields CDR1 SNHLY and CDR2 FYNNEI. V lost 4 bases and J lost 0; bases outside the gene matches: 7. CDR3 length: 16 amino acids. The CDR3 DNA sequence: TGTGCCAGCAGTGTTATGGGGGGGAGCAGCACAGATACGCAGTATTTT. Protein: CASSVMGGSSTDTQYF.